Listed here are 20 T cell receptor beta chains from one sample, sequenced in a study of blood T cell repertoires in COVID-19. TCRdb keeps only in-frame clones here, not all; method: immunoSEQ multiplex PCR. The sample contains over 150,000 clones, over 75% of which appear only once. Sequences were obtained from peripheral blood. These receptors came from a man aged 55 to 70 with COVID-19, enrolled during active disease.

The chain is built from TRBV14 and TRBJ2-3; 11 bases are a match to TRBD2. V lost 1 base to trimming and J lost 4 bases; unmatched junction nucleotides: 19. Germline V lookup: CDR1 SGHDN, CDR2 FVKESK. The CDR3 runs 21 residues. DNA of the CDR3: TGTGCCAGCAGCCAAGCCCCAGGGGTCTTCACTAGCGGGAGATCTGCAGATACGCAGTATTTT. Translation gives CASSQAPGVFTSGRSADTQYF. Full variable domain (outside the CDR3, taken from reference TRBV14 and TRBJ2-3): EAGVTQFPSHSVIEKGQTVTLRCDPISGHDNLYWYRRVMGKEIKFLLHFVKESKQDESGMPNNRFLAERTGGTYSTLKVQPAELEDSGVYFCASSQAPGVFTSGRSADTQYFGPGTRLTVL.

V is TRBV4-3 and J is TRBJ1-1; no clear D gene. Germline CDR1 LGHNA, CDR2 YSLEER. The CDR3 totals 16 residues. With 1 base removed from V and 1 base from J, the gap between germline ends came to 13 bases. CDR3 sequence reads: CASSQGRLGRNTEAFF. Here the CDR3 DNA reads TGCGCCAGCAGCCAAGGTCGACTGGGGAGGAACACTGAAGCTTTCTTT.

The J gene is TRBJ2-6, the V gene TRBV7-2, with D hard to call. Trimming took off 1 base at V and 2 bases at J, with 9 bases between the two ends. The CDR3 loop spans 16 amino acids. CDR1 is SGHTA and CDR2 is FQGNSA in the germline V gene. CDR3 DNA: TGTGCCAGCAGCTTAGAGTACTCAACTGGGGCCAACGTCCTGACTTTC. Its translation: CASSLEYSTGANVLTF.

As concerns this clone: An end of the junction differs from the germline gene, which may be a read error. The genes are TRBV29-1 and TRBJ1-1, with TRBD1 matching over 8 bases. Per the germline V gene, CDR1 is SQVTM and CDR2 is ANQGSEA. The CDR3 runs 13 residues. The CDR3 nucleotides are TGCAGCGTGGAAGGACAGGGGAACACTGAAGCTTTCTTT. Its protein is CSVEGQGNTEAFF.

The rearrangement uses TRBV7-3 and TRBJ1-2, with D possibly TRBD1 on 6 matching bases. Germline-derived CDR1 and CDR2 are SGHTA and FQGTGA. The CDR3 sequence is 14 residues long. Trimming cost V 6 bases and J 7 bases, with 18 bases left between them. CDR3 nucleotide sequence: TGTGCCAGCAGTTCCGACAGGCTCCCGGGTGGCTACACCTTC. This translates into CASSSDRLPGGYTF.

The J gene is TRBJ1-2, the V gene TRBV28; TRBD1 aligns across 7 bases. Trimming removed 8 bases from V and 5 bases from J; junction bases left unmatched: 8. CDR1 is MDHEN and CDR2 is SYDVKM in the germline V gene. The CDR3 is 13 residues long. The chain's CDR3 is CASRFPTGYGYTF. The CDR3 nucleotides are TGTGCCAGCCGATTCCCGACAGGGTATGGCTACACCTTC.

J is TRBJ2-7 and V is TRBV7-9, with TRBD2 matching over 12 bases. CDR3 length equals 15 residues. Germline CDR1 reads SEHNR; CDR2 reads FQNEAQ (reference sequence). The V segment lost 3 bases and the J segment 12 bases; nucleotides outside the gene matches: 12. The DNA for the CDR3 is TGTGCCAGCAGCTTGAAAGAGACTAGCGGGGGTGAAGTGTACTTC. It codes for CASSLKETSGGEVYF.

The chain combines TRBV27 with TRBJ2-5, with D possibly matching TRBD1 (5 bases). The CDR3 is 16 residues long. CDR1 and CDR2 from the germline V gene are MNHEY and SMNVEV (reference sequence). V dropped 1 base and J dropped 6 bases, with 18 bases sitting between them. The CDR3 loop is CASSLYQGGLVKTQYF. The CDR3 DNA reads as TGTGCCAGCAGTTTATATCAGGGTGGGTTAGTAAAGACCCAGTACTTC.

The chain has TRBV3-1 (or the pseudogene TRBV3-2) and TRBJ1-4, with D hard to call. Germline V gene sequence: CDR1 LGHDT, CDR2 YNNKEL (reference sequence). The CDR3 loop spans 13 amino acids. The V and J ends lost 4 bases and 8 bases respectively, with 11 bases between them. The CDR3 DNA sequence: TGTGCCAGCAGCCCCGGCGAGGGCGAAAAACTGTTTTTT. Translating it yields CASSPGEGEKLFF.

V and J are TRBV7-2 and TRBJ1-1; D is possibly TRBD1 (5 bases). Trimming stripped 1 base from V and 4 bases from J, with 10 bases between. Germline V gives CDR1 SGHTA, CDR2 FQGNSA. This CDR3 contains 14 residues. CDR3 DNA: TGTGCCAGCAGCTTAGGACAGTTGGGCACTGAAGCTTTCTTT. It translates to CASSLGQLGTEAFF.

The V gene is TRBV29-1, the J gene TRBJ1-2; D is possibly TRBD1 (5 bases). Germline CDR1 and CDR2: SQVTM and ANQGSEA. The CDR3 sequence is 14 residues long. V was cut by 2 bases and J by 8 bases, with 18 bases left in between. DNA for the CDR3: TGCAGCGTTGAACCTAGCCGGGGGGGATGGGGCTACACCTTC. This translates into CSVEPSRGGWGYTF.

The count of this clone is one. The chain employs TRBV6-6 and TRBJ2-4; tentatively, D is TRBD2 (6 bases). Per the germline V gene, CDR1 is MNHNY and CDR2 is SVGAGI (reference sequence). V lost 7 bases and J 1 base, leaving 11 bases between the germline ends. This CDR3 is 14 amino acids long. CDR3 bases: TGTGCCAGCATAGGGCTAGCGGCCAAAAACATTCAGTACTTC. It yields the protein CASIGLAAKNIQYF.

The chain couples TRBV20-1 to TRBJ1-2; D might be TRBD1 (6 bases). This CDR3 has 13 residues. Per germline, CDR1 DFQATT and CDR2 SNEGSKA (reference sequence). The V and J ends lost 3 bases and 7 bases respectively, with 15 bases between them. The CDR3, as DNA: TGCAGTGCTAGTCTACGGGGGGCGGGTGGCTACACCTTC. It translates to CSASLRGAGGYTF.

This sequence joins TRBV5-6 and TRBJ1-5; 7 bases agree with TRBD1. Looked up from germline, CDR1 is SGHDT and CDR2 is YYEEEE. The CDR3 covers 14 residues. Trimming took 4 bases from V and 9 from J; bases not matched to a gene: 10. The CDR3 reads CASSLGTADRPQHF. DNA of the CDR3: TGTGCCAGCAGCCTAGGGACAGCGGACCGGCCCCAGCATTTT.

The gene calls are TRBV3-1 (or the pseudogene TRBV3-2) and TRBJ2-7; D is perhaps TRBD1 (5 bases). Germline CDR1 LGHDT, CDR2 YNNKEL (reference sequence). The V end was cut by 10 bases, the J end by 2 bases, with 21 bases between. This CDR3 comprises 15 residues. CDR3 protein: CAIGPQEQVTYEQYF. CDR3 in DNA: TGTGCCATCGGACCTCAGGAACAGGTAACCTACGAGCAGTACTTC.

The V gene is TRBV10-3, the J gene TRBJ1-6; 8 bases are shared with TRBD1. CDR3 length: 14 residues. V lost 4 bases and J lost 6; bases outside the gene matches: 2. Germline CDR1 is ENHRY and CDR2 is SYGVKD. This CDR3 is CAISVQGGNSPLHF. The CDR3, as DNA: TGTGCCATCAGTGTACAGGGGGGTAATTCACCCCTCCACTTT.

This rearrangement joins TRBV6-6 to TRBJ2-3, with D perhaps TRBD2 (6 bases). This CDR3 contains 15 residues. Germline CDR1 MNHNY, CDR2 SVGAGI (reference sequence). V was pared by 3 bases and J by 2 bases, with 12 bases between. CDR3 in amino acids: CASSYQGGDTDTQYF. The CDR3 DNA is TGTGCCAGCAGTTATCAGGGAGGAGACACAGATACGCAGTATTTT.

The rearrangement joins TRBV2 to TRBJ2-4; a possible D gene is TRBD1 (5 bases). This CDR3 region has 13 residues. CDR1 SNHLY and CDR2 FYNNEI come from the germline V gene. Trimming left V 7 bases short and J 7 bases short, with 14 bases between. Here the CDR3 reads CASTGQQGNIQYF. The CDR3 DNA reads TGTGCCAGCACGGGTCAGCAGGGCAACATTCAGTACTTC.

V is TRBV12-2 and J is TRBJ2-2; the DNA was not used to check the table's D call, TRBD2. TRBV12-2 is classified as a pseudogene. The CDR3 has 17 amino acids. The CDR3 coding sequence is TGTGCAAGTCGCTTAGACTTCAAGCGGGGAAACGCCGGGGAGCTGTTTTTT. It translates to CASRLDFKRGNAGELFF.

The chain recombines TRBV12-3 or TRBV12-4 with TRBJ1-1; 7 bases fit TRBD1. V gave up 5 bases and J gave up 5 bases; unmatched junction bases: 5. This CDR3 comprises 13 residues. CDR3 sequence reads: CASSSPGQTEAFF. CDR3 DNA sequence: TGTGCCAGCAGTAGCCCGGGACAGACTGAAGCTTTCTTT.